This section outlines one TCR beta chain sequence together with its context. What it binds is unknown. The sample is drawn from a study of blood T cells in healthy people across ages. Next came a second PCR, run for about 7 to 12 cycles, which used a sample-barcoded 5' primer along with a J-beta primer mix. TCRdb analysed the 5' RACE reads with MiXCR anew, one entry per CDR3 protein. The sample has approximately 600,000 distinct CDR3 sequences; under 70% are singletons. Study-wide findings and caveats: Getting older went along with TCR beta diversity per million T cells dropping roughly linearly. Bulk PBMC profiling left naive and antigen-experienced comparisons inconclusive.

CDR1 is DFQATT, CDR2 SNEGSKA, per germline (reference sequence). The CDR3 sequence is 14 residues long. V was shortened by 1 base and J by 3 bases, with 10 bases between the two germline ends. No fewer than 5 micrograms of total RNA were isolated from every sample. This TCR was sampled from a man in his sixties in good health. The sample consisted of blood. The V and J genes are TRBV20-1 and TRBJ1-5, with D perhaps matching TRBD1 (6 bases). CDR3: CSARGSGANQPQHF. CDR3 nucleotides: TGCAGTGCTAGAGGATCAGGGGCCAATCAGCCCCAGCATTTT.